This T cell receptor (beta chain) was sequenced for a study of T-cell reconstitution after alpha-beta-depleted transplantation in children. This clonotype was detected only a few times. The CDR3 extends over 15 amino acids. V gave up 5 bases and J gave up 9 bases; unmatched junction bases: 8. Germline V gene data show CDR1 as DFQATT and CDR2 as SNEGSKA (reference sequence). Preparation of the TCRbeta library involved a method that used unique molecular identifiers. TCRdb reanalysed the PCR reads using MiXCR and keeps one entry per CDR3 protein. Altogether about 580,000 distinct CDR3 sequences are present, over 20% being singletons, with the ten largest covering around a third.

The sequencing here drew on PBMCs, taken before TCRalphabeta/CD19-depleted stem cell transplant. This rearrangement joins TRBV20-1 to TRBJ2-1; 15 bases match TRBD2. The TCR comes from a boy under three years old with Wiskott-Aldrich syndrome, due to receive a stem cell transplant. The CDR3 DNA reads TGCAGTGCTGGGAGGACTAGCGGGGGGGGTTTTGAGCAGTTCTTC. It encodes CSAGRTSGGGFEQFF.